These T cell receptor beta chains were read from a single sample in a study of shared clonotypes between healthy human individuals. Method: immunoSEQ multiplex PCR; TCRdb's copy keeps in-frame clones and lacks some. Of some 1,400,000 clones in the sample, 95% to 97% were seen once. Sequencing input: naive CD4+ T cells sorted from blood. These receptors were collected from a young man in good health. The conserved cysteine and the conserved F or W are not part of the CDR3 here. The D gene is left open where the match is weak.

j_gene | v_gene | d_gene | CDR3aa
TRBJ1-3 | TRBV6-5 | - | ASSYYSGFGNTIY
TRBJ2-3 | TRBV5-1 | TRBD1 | ASSAGTGTDTQY
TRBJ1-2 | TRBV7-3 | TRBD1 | ASSLTSQGAKGYT
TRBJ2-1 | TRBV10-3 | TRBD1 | ASSQGADTSYNEQF
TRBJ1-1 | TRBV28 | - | ASSGGWTEAF
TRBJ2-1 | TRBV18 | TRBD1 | ASSPRTGIVDEQF
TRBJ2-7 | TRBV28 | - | ASSRLSREQY
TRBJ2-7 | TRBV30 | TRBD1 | AWSVLGQANPYEQY
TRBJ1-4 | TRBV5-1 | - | ASSLEGTTNEKLF
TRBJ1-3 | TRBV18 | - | ASSPSDSGNTIY
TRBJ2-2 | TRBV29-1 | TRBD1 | SVGDRRVQSGELF
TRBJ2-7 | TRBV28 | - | ASTPETGVHEQY
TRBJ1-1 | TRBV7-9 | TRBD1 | ASSHIGQGAILVAF
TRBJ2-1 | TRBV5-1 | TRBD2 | ASRGSRSLYNEQF
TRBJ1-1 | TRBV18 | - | ASSPDRGEAF